Each of the 27 T cell receptor beta chains below was sequenced from the same sample in a study of cytomegalovirus exposure and HLA in healthy donors. It was with 60 Vbeta and 13 Jbeta primers that the PCR ran. Clones were sequenced by immunoSEQ multiplex PCR, and TCRdb holds only the in-frame ones, with some missing. The table includes some 95,000 clones, 77% detected once. Sequences were obtained from PBMCs. Receptor source: a woman between 40 and 50 years old in good health and CMV-seronegative.

J is TRBJ1-1 and V is TRBV2; no reliable D call. Trimming stripped 4 bases from V and 2 bases from J, with 8 bases between. The CDR3 consists of 13 residues. CDR1 SNHLY and CDR2 FYNNEI come from the germline V gene. The CDR3, as DNA: TGTGCCAGCAGTGCCCGAGGCAACACTGAAGCTTTCTTT. Translating gives CASSARGNTEAFF. Full variable domain (rest looked up from reference TRBV2 and TRBJ1-1): EPEVTQTPSHQVTQMGQEVILRCVPISNHLYFYWYRQILGQKVEFLVSFYNNEISEKSEIFDDQFSVERPDGSNFTLKIRSTKLEDSAMYFCASSARGNTEAFFGQGTRLTVV.

This clone was counted only a few times. The V and J genes are TRBV7-2 and TRBJ2-7; weak D call: TRBD1 (6 bases). This CDR3 comprises 16 residues. The germline V gene encodes CDR1 SGHTA and CDR2 FQGNSA. Between the trimmed V and J ends, which lost 5 bases and 2 bases, there was a span of 19 bases. The CDR3 reads CASSRSAGAVAYEQYF. CDR3 DNA: TGTGCCAGCAGCCGTTCCGCAGGGGCTGTAGCCTACGAGCAGTACTTC.

In this sample, this clone turned up a few times. The J gene is TRBJ1-2, the V gene TRBV10-3; D gene unclear. Trimming removed 0 bases from V and 3 bases from J, with 11 bases in between. Looked up from germline, CDR1 is ENHRY and CDR2 is SYGVKD. The CDR3 is 15 residues long. Here the CDR3 DNA reads TGTGCCATCAGTGAGTCGTGGACTACCGACTATGGCTACACCTTC. Its protein is CAISESWTTDYGYTF.

The chain has TRBV6-1 and TRBJ2-1, with a possible D match to TRBD2 (6 bases). V was shortened by 4 bases and J by 6 bases, with 19 bases between the two germline ends. Germline V lookup: CDR1 MNHNS, CDR2 SASEGT. This CDR3 is 16 amino acids long. The CDR3 sequence is CASSARPGVRSNEQFF. CDR3 bases: TGTGCCAGCAGTGCTCGTCCGGGGGTTCGTAGCAATGAGCAGTTCTTC.

This chain connects TRBV6-1 to TRBJ1-1; no definite D call. The V gene lost 4 bases and the J gene lost 0 bases, with 9 bases spanning the gap. The CDR3 contains 14 residues. The germline V gene encodes CDR1 MNHNS and CDR2 SASEGT. The CDR3 bases are TGTGCCAGCAGTGTTGGGCGACTGAACACTGAAGCTTTCTTT. Its translation: CASSVGRLNTEAFF.

This chain links TRBV5-4 with TRBJ2-1, with 9 positions matching TRBD2. Germline V lookup: CDR1 SGHNT, CDR2 YYREEE (reference sequence). Germline trimming cut 4 bases from V and 3 bases from J; bases unmatched to any gene: 11. CDR3 length: 17 amino acids. The CDR3 protein is CASSPRIAGAIYNEQFF. CDR3 nucleotide sequence: TGTGCCAGCAGCCCCCGGATAGCGGGGGCGATCTACAATGAGCAGTTCTTC.

The J gene is TRBJ2-1, the V gene TRBV5-5, with TRBD1 as a possible D gene (6 bases). The CDR3 extends over 16 amino acids. The V and J ends lost 0 bases and 5 bases respectively, with 15 bases between them. CDR1 and CDR2 (germline): SGHKS, YYEKEE (reference sequence). The CDR3 nucleotides read TGTGCCAGCAGCTTGGCGACAGGAATCCGTCACAATGAGCAGTTCTTC. The encoded protein is CASSLATGIRHNEQFF.

The J gene is TRBJ1-2, the V gene TRBV2; D is undetermined. The CDR3 is 14 amino acids. V was trimmed by 8 bases and J by 4 bases, leaving 17 bases between them. CDR1 is SNHLY and CDR2 is FYNNEI in the germline V gene. CDR3 loop: CASQSGVAFYGYTF. The CDR3 DNA reads TGTGCCAGCCAGTCAGGCGTAGCGTTCTATGGCTACACCTTC.

The genes are TRBV10-2 and TRBJ1-1, with 9 bases lining up with TRBD1. The germline CDR1 and CDR2 sequences are WSHSY and SAAADI. V dropped 6 bases and J dropped 8; count of bases not matched to a gene: 10. The CDR3 runs 14 residues. CDR3 sequence: CASRGTGKRGEAFF. Here the CDR3 DNA reads TGCGCCAGCAGGGGGACAGGGAAAAGGGGAGAAGCTTTCTTT.

The chain joins TRBV9 to TRBJ2-3; D may be TRBD2 (6 bases). CDR1 is SGDLS and CDR2 is YYNGEE in the germline V gene. V was pared by 2 bases and J by 0 bases, with 16 bases between. This CDR3 region has 17 residues. The chain's CDR3 is CASSVGVSGVSTDTQYF. DNA for the CDR3: TGTGCCAGCAGCGTTGGCGTTTCGGGGGTTAGCACAGATACGCAGTATTTT.

The CDR3 region has the DNA TGTGCCAGCAGTCGCGGGACAGGGGGAGAGCCCCAGCATTTT. Its translation: CASSRGTGGEPQHF. The chain is built from TRBV7-2 and TRBJ1-5, with 11 bases aligning to TRBD1. With V trimmed by 6 bases and J by 8 bases, 6 bases remained unmatched. This CDR3 is 14 amino acids long. From germline, CDR1 is SGHTA and CDR2 FQGNSA. Full variable domain (outside the CDR3, taken from reference TRBV7-2 and TRBJ1-5): GAGVSQSPSNKVTEKGKDVELRCDPISGHTALYWYRQSLGQGLEFLIYFQGNSAPDKSGLPSDRFSAERTGGSVSTLTIQRTQQEDSAVYLCASSRGTGGEPQHFGDGTRLSIL.

The V and J genes are TRBV27 and TRBJ1-1, with a weak D call TRBD1 (6 bases). Per the germline V gene, CDR1 is MNHEY and CDR2 is SMNVEV (reference sequence). The CDR3 runs 15 residues. The V end lost 3 bases, the J end lost 1 base, and 12 bases lay between the germline ends. CDR3 bases: TGTGCCAGCAGTTTGTGGGGGCCCCCGAACACTGAAGCTTTCTTT. Protein sequence: CASSLWGPPNTEAFF.

V gene TRBV2 combines with J gene TRBJ1-4, with D unresolved. CDR1 is SNHLY and CDR2 is FYNNEI in the germline V gene. V lost 4 bases, J lost 10 bases, and 10 bases lay in between. The CDR3 has 12 amino acids. CDR3 sequence reads: CASSAIVLKLFF. The CDR3 DNA reads as TGTGCCAGCAGTGCGATAGTATTAAAACTGTTTTTT. The whole variable domain, filled in from reference TRBV2 and TRBJ1-4, reads EPEVTQTPSHQVTQMGQEVILRCVPISNHLYFYWYRQILGQKVEFLVSFYNNEISEKSEIFDDQFSVERPDGSNFTLKIRSTKLEDSAMYFCASSAIVLKLFFGSGTQLSVL.

This chain connects TRBV13 to TRBJ1-1; D is unclear. Germline V gene lookup returns CDR1 PRHDT and CDR2 FYEKMQ (reference sequence). Trimming left V 4 bases short and J 1 base short, with 10 bases between. The CDR3 loop spans 14 amino acids. The CDR3 DNA is TGTGCCAGCAGCTCGCAGGTGGAGAACACTGAAGCTTTCTTT. Translated: CASSSQVENTEAFF. Variable domain in full (rest from reference TRBV13 and TRBJ1-1): AAGVIQSPRHLIKEKRETATLKCYPIPRHDTVYWYQQGPGQDPQFLISFYEKMQSDKGSIPDRFSAQQFSDYHSELNMSSLELGDSALYFCASSSQVENTEAFFGQGTRLTVV.

V is TRBV5-6 and J is TRBJ1-2, with D possibly being TRBD1 (6 bases). Germline V gives CDR1 SGHDT, CDR2 YYEEEE. Trimming cost V 1 base and J 2 bases, with 15 bases left between them. The CDR3 runs 16 residues. CDR3 DNA sequence: TGTGCCAGCAGCTTGATACAGGGCTCAACAAACTATGGCTACACCTTC. It specifies CASSLIQGSTNYGYTF. Looking up the rest from reference TRBV5-6 and TRBJ1-2 gives the full variable domain: DAGVTQSPTHLIKTRGQQVTLRCSPKSGHDTVSWYQQALGQGPQFIFQYYEEEERQRGNFPDRFSGHQFPNYSSELNVNALLLGDSALYLCASSLIQGSTNYGYTFGSGTRLTVV.

This chain links TRBV13 with TRBJ1-3; D gene unclear. This CDR3 is built from 15 residues. Germline V CDR1 and CDR2: PRHDT, FYEKMQ (reference sequence). Trimming shortened V by 5 bases and J by 0 bases, and 11 bases separated the two germline ends. This CDR3 reads CASSILLSSGNTIYF. The CDR3 bases are TGTGCCAGCAGCATACTCCTCTCCTCTGGAAACACCATATATTTT. Supplemented by reference TRBV13 and TRBJ1-3, the full variable domain reads AAGVIQSPRHLIKEKRETATLKCYPIPRHDTVYWYQQGPGQDPQFLISFYEKMQSDKGSIPDRFSAQQFSDYHSELNMSSLELGDSALYFCASSILLSSGNTIYFGEGSWLTVV.

This chain connects TRBV6-5 to TRBJ1-3; 8 positions agree with TRBD1. The ends lost 6 bases at V and 3 bases at J; junction bases unmatched: 4. CDR1 MNHEY and CDR2 SVGAGI come from the germline V gene. This CDR3 has 14 amino acids. The CDR3 reads CASRQGQVGNTIYF. CDR3 DNA sequence: TGTGCCAGCAGACAGGGACAGGTTGGAAACACCATATATTTT.

This clone was seen more than once but under ten times. This sequence joins TRBV5-4 and TRBJ2-7, with 8 bases matching TRBD1. CDR1 is SGHNT and CDR2 is YYREEE in the germline V gene (reference sequence). V shed 0 bases, J shed 3 bases, and the junction held 5 bases outside the gene matches. There are 15 residues in the CDR3. The chain's CDR3 is CASSLAHGTGYEQYF. Written as DNA, the CDR3 is TGTGCCAGCAGCTTGGCGCACGGGACAGGCTACGAGCAGTACTTC.

J is TRBJ2-6 and V is TRBV6-5; TRBD1 might be the D (5 bases). Deletions cut 0 bases from V and 2 bases from J, with 8 bases between. The CDR3 is made up of 16 amino acids. In germline, CDR1 is MNHEY, CDR2 SVGAGI. The CDR3 protein is CASSYSIGAGANVLTF. The DNA for the CDR3 is TGTGCCAGCAGTTACTCGATAGGGGCTGGGGCCAACGTCCTGACTTTC.

The chain employs TRBV19 and TRBJ1-2; the D is unclear. This CDR3 has 13 residues. CDR1 is LNHDA and CDR2 is SQIVND in the germline V gene (reference sequence). CDR3: CPSLGPPILGYTF. The DNA for the CDR3 is TGTCCCTCGCTAGGTCCCCCCATATTGGGCTACACCTTC.

The V gene is TRBV7-2, the J gene TRBJ2-5; perhaps TRBD2 as D (5 bases). V lost 0 bases and J lost 4, with 9 bases in between. The CDR3 has 14 amino acids. The germline CDR1 and CDR2 sequences are SGHTA and FQGNSA. Written as DNA, the CDR3 is TGTGCCAGCAGCTTAGCTTTGAGGGCAGAGACCCAGTACTTC. Protein sequence: CASSLALRAETQYF.

V is TRBV18 and J is TRBJ2-7, with 12 bases matching TRBD1. Germline V CDR1 and CDR2: KGHSH, LQKENI. The CDR3 runs 15 residues. The trim removed 4 bases at V and 2 bases at J, leaving 3 bases unmatched. This CDR3 is CASSLGTGGTYEQYF. The CDR3 nucleotides read TGTGCCAGCTCACTAGGGACAGGGGGCACCTACGAGCAGTACTTC.

This clone was seen a few times. The gene calls are TRBV19 and TRBJ1-2; tentative D call: TRBD1 (5 bases). This CDR3 has 14 residues. The V end was cut by 8 bases, the J end by 4 bases, with 17 bases between. Germline values: CDR1 LNHDA, CDR2 SQIVND (reference sequence). In DNA, the CDR3 is TGTGCCAGTCAACTATTGGGGGACTTCTATGGCTACACCTTC. Residues: CASQLLGDFYGYTF.

This clone was seen only a few times. The rearrangement joins TRBV5-1 to TRBJ2-1; 8 bases are a match to TRBD1. The germline gives CDR1 SGHRS, CDR2 YFSETQ. The CDR3 spans 17 residues. The trim removed 0 bases at V and 2 bases at J, leaving 7 bases unmatched. The CDR3 DNA sequence: TGCGCCAGCAGCTTGGTAATCGGGACAGGAACCTACAATGAGCAGTTCTTC. This gives the protein CASSLVIGTGTYNEQFF.

The V and J genes are TRBV7-9 and TRBJ2-2; a possible D gene is TRBD1 (6 bases). Trimming took 3 bases from V and 4 from J, leaving 9 bases between them. CDR1 and CDR2 (germline): SEHNR, FQNEAQ (reference sequence). This CDR3 spans 14 amino acids. The CDR3 protein is CASSFSRGTGELFF. The CDR3 nucleotides read TGTGCCAGCAGCTTCAGCAGGGGCACCGGGGAGCTGTTTTTT.

This clone was counted between two and nine times. This chain joins TRBV4-1 and TRBJ1-1, with D perhaps TRBD1 (5 bases). This CDR3 contains 14 residues. V lost 2 bases to trimming and J lost 5 bases, with 12 bases between them. Germline values: CDR1 MGHRA, CDR2 YSYEKL. CDR3 sequence reads: CASSQLTQGTEAFF. The CDR3 DNA follows: TGCGCCAGCAGCCAACTCACTCAGGGAACTGAAGCTTTCTTT.

A note on this clone: Other DNA sequences in the same sample also yield this CDR3. The chain employs TRBV5-1 and TRBJ2-4; TRBD2 matches 10 bases. J was trimmed by 0 bases and V by 4 bases; bases with no gene match: 4. The CDR3 contains 16 residues. The V gene's germline CDR1 is SGHRS and CDR2 YFSETQ. The CDR3 DNA reads as TGCGCCAGCAGCGCTAGCGGGGGACTAGCCAAAAACATTCAGTACTTC. Amino acid sequence: CASSASGGLAKNIQYF. Full variable domain (remainder filled in from reference TRBV5-1 and TRBJ2-4): KAGVTQTPRYLIKTRGQQVTLSCSPISGHRSVSWYQQTPGQGLQFLFEYFSETQRNKGNFPGRFSGRQFSNSRSEMNVSTLELGDSALYLCASSASGGLAKNIQYFGAGTRLSVL.